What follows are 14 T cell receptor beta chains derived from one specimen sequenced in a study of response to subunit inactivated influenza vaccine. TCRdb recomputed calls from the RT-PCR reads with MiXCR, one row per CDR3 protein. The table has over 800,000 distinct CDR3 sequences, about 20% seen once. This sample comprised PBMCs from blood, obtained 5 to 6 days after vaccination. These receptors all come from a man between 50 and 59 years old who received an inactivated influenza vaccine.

CDR3 sequence (DNA): TGTGCCAGCAGCCCCGGGCGGGGTTACTCCTACGAGCAGTACTTC. The encoded protein is CASSPGRGYSYEQYF. The rearrangement links TRBV12-3 or TRBV12-4 to TRBJ2-7, with D possibly matching TRBD2 (6 bases). The CDR3 has 15 residues. The V gene lost 6 bases and the J gene lost 0 bases, with 15 bases spanning the gap.

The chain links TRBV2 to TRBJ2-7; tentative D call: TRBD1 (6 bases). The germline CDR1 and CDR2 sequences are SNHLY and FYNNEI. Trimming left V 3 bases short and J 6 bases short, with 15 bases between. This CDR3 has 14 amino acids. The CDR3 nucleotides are TGTGCCAGCAGTGACAGGGGTTCTCCTCTCGAGCAGTACTTC. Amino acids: CASSDRGSPLEQYF.

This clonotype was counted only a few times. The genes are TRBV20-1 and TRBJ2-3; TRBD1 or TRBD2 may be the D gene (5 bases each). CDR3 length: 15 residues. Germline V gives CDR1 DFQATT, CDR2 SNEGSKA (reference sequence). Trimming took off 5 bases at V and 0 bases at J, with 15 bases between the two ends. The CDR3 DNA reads TGCAGTGCTCACCCCGGGACGTCAAGCACAGATACGCAGTATTTT. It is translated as CSAHPGTSSTDTQYF.

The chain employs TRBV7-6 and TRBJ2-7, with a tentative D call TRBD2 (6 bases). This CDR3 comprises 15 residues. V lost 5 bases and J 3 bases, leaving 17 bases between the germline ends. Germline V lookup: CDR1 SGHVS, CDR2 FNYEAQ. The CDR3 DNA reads TGTGCCAGCAGCCCCGGTGCCGGGAGTGGCTACGAGCAGTACTTC. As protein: CASSPGAGSGYEQYF.

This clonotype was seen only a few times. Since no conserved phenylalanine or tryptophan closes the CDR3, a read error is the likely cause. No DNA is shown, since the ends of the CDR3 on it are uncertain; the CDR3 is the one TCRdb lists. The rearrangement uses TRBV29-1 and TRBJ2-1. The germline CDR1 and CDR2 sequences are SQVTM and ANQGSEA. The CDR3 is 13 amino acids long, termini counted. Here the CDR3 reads CSVEDSLRPGLFT.

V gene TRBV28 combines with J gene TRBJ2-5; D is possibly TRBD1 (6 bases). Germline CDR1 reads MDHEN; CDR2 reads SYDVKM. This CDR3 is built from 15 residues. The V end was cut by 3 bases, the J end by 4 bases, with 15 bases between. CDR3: CASSFRGVGPETQYF. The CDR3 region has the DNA TGTGCCAGCAGTTTCAGGGGAGTGGGCCCAGAGACCCAGTACTTC.

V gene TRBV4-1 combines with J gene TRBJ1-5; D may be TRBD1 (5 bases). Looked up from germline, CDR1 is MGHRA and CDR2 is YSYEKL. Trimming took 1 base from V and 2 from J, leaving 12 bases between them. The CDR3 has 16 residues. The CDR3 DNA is TGCGCCAGCAGCCAAGTTGGGAAGGGACGCAATCAGCCCCAGCATTTT. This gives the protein CASSQVGKGRNQPQHF.

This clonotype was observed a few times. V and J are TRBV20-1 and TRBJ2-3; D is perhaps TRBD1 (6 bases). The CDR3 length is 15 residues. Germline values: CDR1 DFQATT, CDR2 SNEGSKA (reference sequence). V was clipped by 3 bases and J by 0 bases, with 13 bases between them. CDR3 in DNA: TGCAGTGCTAGCGAGACAGGATATAGCACAGATACGCAGTATTTT. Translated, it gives CSASETGYSTDTQYF.

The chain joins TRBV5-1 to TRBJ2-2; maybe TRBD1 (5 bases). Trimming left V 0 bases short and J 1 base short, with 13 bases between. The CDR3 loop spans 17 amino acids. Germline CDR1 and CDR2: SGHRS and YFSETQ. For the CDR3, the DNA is TGCGCCAGCAGCTTGGGCAGGGCCCTTCTGAACACCGGGGAGCTGTTTTTT. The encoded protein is CASSLGRALLNTGELFF.

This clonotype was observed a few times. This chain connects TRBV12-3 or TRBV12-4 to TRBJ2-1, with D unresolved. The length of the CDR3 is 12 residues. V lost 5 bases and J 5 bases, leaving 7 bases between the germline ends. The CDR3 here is CASSPWNNEQFF. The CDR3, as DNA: TGTGCCAGCAGTCCGTGGAACAATGAGCAGTTCTTC.

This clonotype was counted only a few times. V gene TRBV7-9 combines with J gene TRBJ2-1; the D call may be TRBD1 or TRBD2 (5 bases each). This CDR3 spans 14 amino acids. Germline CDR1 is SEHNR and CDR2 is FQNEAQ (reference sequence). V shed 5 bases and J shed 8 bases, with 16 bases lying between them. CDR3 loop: CASSHQYGADEQFF. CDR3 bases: TGTGCCAGCAGCCACCAATACGGGGCGGATGAGCAGTTCTTC.

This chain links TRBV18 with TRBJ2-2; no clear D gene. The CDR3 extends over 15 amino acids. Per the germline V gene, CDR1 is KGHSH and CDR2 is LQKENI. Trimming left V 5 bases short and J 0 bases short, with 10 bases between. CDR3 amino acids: CASSFADANTGELFF. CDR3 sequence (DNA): TGTGCCAGCTCATTCGCTGACGCGAACACCGGGGAGCTGTTTTTT.

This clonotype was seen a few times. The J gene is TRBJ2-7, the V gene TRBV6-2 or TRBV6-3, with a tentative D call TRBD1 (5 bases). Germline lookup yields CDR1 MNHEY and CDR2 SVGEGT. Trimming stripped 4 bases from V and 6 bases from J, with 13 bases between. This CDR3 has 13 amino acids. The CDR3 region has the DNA TGTGCCAGCAGTTTCTCGGACACTTTCGAGCAGTACTTC. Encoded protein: CASSFSDTFEQYF.

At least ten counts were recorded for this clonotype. CDR3 bases: TGTGCCAGCAGTGAATTCTCGGGGGGAGGAGAGACCCAGTACTTC. Its translation is CASSEFSGGGETQYF. The chain recombines TRBV25-1 with TRBJ2-5; 7 bases align to TRBD2. J lost 4 bases, V lost 1 base, and 6 bases had no gene match. The CDR3 has 15 amino acids. The germline V gene encodes CDR1 MGHDK and CDR2 SYGVNS.